A selection of T cell receptor beta chains follows, all from one sample in a study of shared clonotypes between healthy human individuals. Sequenced by immunoSEQ multiplex PCR; TCRdb stores in-frame clones only, minus some. Of roughly 490,000 clones in the sample, roughly 85% are singletons; the top ten hold roughly 12%. Sequences were obtained from PBMCs. Receptors were obtained from a woman aged 40 to 49 in good health. Some clones in this sample may be carry-over from other donors' samples. The CDR3 runs from the conserved cysteine through the conserved F or W. D genes are given only for firm matches. Some rows have no size entry. The others give once, few or many, or a class for an expanded clone.

J gene: TRBJ2-7; clone size: NA; D gene: TRBD1; V gene: TRBV5-1; CDR3 protein: CASSTHAGGSGEQYF; CDR3 DNA: TGCGCCAGCAGCACACACGCAGGGGGCTCAGGCGAGCAGTACTTC
J gene: TRBJ1-4; clone size: NA; D gene: NA; V gene: TRBV30; CDR3 protein: CAWSVRGSEKLFF; CDR3 DNA: TGTGCCTGGAGTGTAAGGGGATCTGAAAAACTGTTTTTT
J gene: TRBJ1-4; clone size: many; D gene: NA; V gene: TRBV7-9; CDR3 protein: CASSPESGTLLFF; CDR3 DNA: TGTGCCAGCAGCCCAGAATCCGGGACCCTCTTGTTTTTT
J gene: TRBJ1-1; clone size: NA; D gene: NA; V gene: TRBV11-2; CDR3 protein: CASSFPRGPSMNTEAFF; CDR3 DNA: TGTGCCAGCAGCTTCCCCAGGGGACCCTCCATGAACACTGAAGCTTTCTTT
J gene: TRBJ2-7; clone size: NA; D gene: NA; V gene: TRBV21-1; CDR3 protein: CASSKVNRGLGEQYF; CDR3 DNA: TGTGCCAGCAGCAAAGTTAACAGGGGGCTGGGTGAGCAGTACTTC
J gene: TRBJ2-5; clone size: NA; D gene: NA; V gene: TRBV30; CDR3 protein: CAWRESEETQYF; CDR3 DNA: TGTGCCTGGAGGGAATCGGAAGAGACCCAGTACTTC
J gene: TRBJ2-6; clone size: NA; D gene: NA; V gene: TRBV19; CDR3 protein: CASSIGALKVGANVLTF; CDR3 DNA: TGTGCCAGTAGTATAGGGGCCCTGAAAGTTGGGGCCAACGTCCTGACTTTC
J gene: TRBJ2-5; clone size: NA; D gene: TRBD1; V gene: TRBV29-1; CDR3 protein: CSLARGETQYF; CDR3 DNA: TGCAGCCTGGCCAGGGGGGAGACCCAGTACTTC
J gene: TRBJ2-1; clone size: NA; D gene: NA; V gene: TRBV7-6; CDR3 protein: CASSISGSYNEQFF; CDR3 DNA: TGTGCCAGCAGCATTAGCGGTTCCTACAATGAGCAGTTCTTC
J gene: TRBJ2-3; clone size: NA; D gene: NA; V gene: TRBV5-1; CDR3 protein: CASSRGDSTDTQYF; CDR3 DNA: TGCGCCAGCAGCAGGGGGGATAGCACAGATACGCAGTATTTT
J gene: TRBJ2-1; clone size: NA; D gene: NA; V gene: TRBV30; CDR3 protein: CAWSLGYNEQFF; CDR3 DNA: TGTGCCTGGAGTCTGGGCTACAATGAGCAGTTCTTC
J gene: TRBJ1-1; clone size: NA; D gene: NA; V gene: TRBV4-1; CDR3 protein: CASSRGAMNTEAFF; CDR3 DNA: TGCGCCAGCAGCCGCGGGGCTATGAACACTGAAGCTTTCTTT
J gene: TRBJ2-2; clone size: NA; D gene: NA; V gene: TRBV5-1; CDR3 protein: CASSFRQHTGELFF; CDR3 DNA: TGCGCCAGCAGCTTCCGACAGCACACCGGGGAGCTGTTTTTT
J gene: TRBJ2-7; clone size: NA; D gene: TRBD2; V gene: TRBV29-1; CDR3 protein: CSVEDPASGSTGEQYF; CDR3 DNA: TGCAGCGTTGAAGATCCGGCTAGCGGGAGCACTGGCGAGCAGTACTTC
J gene: TRBJ2-1; clone size: few; D gene: TRBD2; V gene: TRBV5-1; CDR3 protein: CASSKRTSAYNEQFF; CDR3 DNA: TGCGCCAGCAGCAAGCGGACTAGCGCCTACAATGAGCAGTTCTTC
J gene: TRBJ1-5; clone size: NA; D gene: TRBD1; V gene: TRBV6-1; CDR3 protein: CASGITGGAEQPQHF; CDR3 DNA: TGTGCCAGCGGGATCACAGGGGGCGCGGAACAGCCCCAGCATTTT
J gene: TRBJ2-3; clone size: NA; D gene: TRBD2; V gene: TRBV5-1; CDR3 protein: CASSSGWRESTDTQYF; CDR3 DNA: TGCGCCAGCAGCTCCGGCTGGCGGGAGAGCACAGATACGCAGTATTTT
J gene: TRBJ2-2; clone size: NA; D gene: NA; V gene: TRBV5-4; CDR3 protein: CASSFPQTGELFF; CDR3 DNA: TGTGCCAGCAGCTTCCCTCAGACCGGGGAGCTGTTTTTT
J gene: TRBJ2-1; clone size: few; D gene: TRBD2; V gene: TRBV19; CDR3 protein: CASSIVRSGRGNEQFF; CDR3 DNA: TGTGCCAGTAGTATAGTTAGAAGCGGGAGGGGGAATGAGCAGTTCTTC
J gene: TRBJ2-7; clone size: NA; D gene: NA; V gene: TRBV7-3; CDR3 protein: CASSRDWDSYEQYF; CDR3 DNA: TGTGCCAGCAGCCGGGACTGGGACTCCTACGAGCAGTACTTC
J gene: TRBJ2-1; clone size: NA; D gene: TRBD2; V gene: TRBV4-2; CDR3 protein: CASSQEVAGALLLFF; CDR3 DNA: TGTGCCAGCAGCCAAGAGGTAGCGGGAGCTTTGTTATTGTTCTTC
J gene: TRBJ2-5; clone size: NA; D gene: TRBD1; V gene: TRBV4-2; CDR3 protein: CASSPLGGQGEETQYF; CDR3 DNA: TGTGCCAGCAGCCCCCTGGGAGGACAGGGAGAAGAGACCCAGTACTTC
J gene: TRBJ2-1; clone size: NA; D gene: TRBD2; V gene: TRBV2; CDR3 protein: CASKRLAGVGEQFF; CDR3 DNA: TGTGCCAGCAAAAGACTAGCGGGAGTCGGTGAGCAGTTCTTC
J gene: TRBJ2-7; clone size: NA; D gene: NA; V gene: TRBV15; CDR3 protein: CATSRDVQGEQYF; CDR3 DNA: TGTGCCACCAGCAGAGATGTGCAGGGAGAGCAGTACTTC
J gene: TRBJ2-1; clone size: NA; D gene: NA; V gene: TRBV28; CDR3 protein: CASRETVPSSYNEQFF; CDR3 DNA: TGTGCCAGCAGAGAGACAGTCCCTAGCTCCTACAATGAGCAGTTCTTC
J gene: TRBJ2-6; clone size: NA; D gene: NA; V gene: TRBV7-9; CDR3 protein: CASSSQAPGANVLTF; CDR3 DNA: TGTGCCAGCAGCTCCCAGGCCCCTGGGGCCAACGTCCTGACTTTC
J gene: TRBJ1-5; clone size: NA; D gene: NA; V gene: TRBV25-1; CDR3 protein: CASSELRGSPQHF; CDR3 DNA: TGTGCCAGCAGCGAATTACGGGGTTCGCCCCAGCATTTT
J gene: TRBJ1-2; clone size: once; D gene: NA; V gene: TRBV4-1; CDR3 protein: CASSPGYGYTF; CDR3 DNA: TGCGCCAGCAGCCCGGGGTATGGCTACACCTTC
J gene: TRBJ2-5; clone size: NA; D gene: TRBD1; V gene: TRBV14; CDR3 protein: CASSPRGRWQETQYF; CDR3 DNA: TGTGCCAGCAGCCCAAGGGGGCGATGGCAAGAGACCCAGTACTTC
J gene: TRBJ1-6; clone size: NA; D gene: TRBD1; V gene: TRBV2; CDR3 protein: CASSDGTGFSPLHF; CDR3 DNA: TGTGCCAGCAGTGATGGGACAGGGTTTTCACCCCTCCACTTT
J gene: TRBJ2-7; clone size: NA; D gene: TRBD1; V gene: TRBV5-1; CDR3 protein: CASSSGQGFDEQYF; CDR3 DNA: TGCGCCAGCAGCTCGGGACAGGGGTTCGACGAGCAGTACTTC
J gene: TRBJ1-1; clone size: NA; D gene: NA; V gene: TRBV9; CDR3 protein: CASSVQNQGTEAFF; CDR3 DNA: TGTGCCAGCAGCGTCCAGAACCAGGGGACTGAAGCTTTCTTT
J gene: TRBJ1-2; clone size: once; D gene: NA; V gene: TRBV19; CDR3 protein: CASSISRGLRGYTF; CDR3 DNA: TGTGCCAGTAGTATATCTCGCGGCCTGCGGGGCTACACCTTC
J gene: TRBJ2-5; clone size: few; D gene: NA; V gene: TRBV10-3; CDR3 protein: CAIRGSGETQYF; CDR3 DNA: TGTGCCATCAGGGGGAGTGGTGAGACCCAGTACTTC
J gene: TRBJ2-7; clone size: few; D gene: NA; V gene: TRBV4-2; CDR3 protein: CASSQSGPRDEQYF; CDR3 DNA: TGTGCCAGCAGCCAGTCGGGGCCTCGGGACGAGCAGTACTTC
J gene: TRBJ1-1; clone size: NA; D gene: NA; V gene: TRBV29-1; CDR3 protein: CSVEEGANTEAFF; CDR3 DNA: TGCAGCGTTGAAGAGGGGGCTAACACTGAAGCTTTCTTT
J gene: TRBJ2-2; clone size: NA; D gene: NA; V gene: TRBV5-5; CDR3 protein: CASSLGWGAPSTGELFF; CDR3 DNA: TGTGCCAGCAGCTTGGGGTGGGGGGCCCCCTCCACCGGGGAGCTGTTTTTT
J gene: TRBJ2-1; clone size: NA; D gene: NA; V gene: TRBV5-4; CDR3 protein: CASSSGGGTGDEQFF; CDR3 DNA: TGTGCCAGCAGTTCTGGCGGGGGCACGGGGGATGAGCAGTTCTTC
J gene: TRBJ2-3; clone size: NA; D gene: TRBD2; V gene: TRBV28; CDR3 protein: CASSLRLAGEGTDTQYF; CDR3 DNA: TGTGCCAGCAGTTTAAGGCTAGCGGGAGAGGGCACAGATACGCAGTATTTT
J gene: TRBJ2-7; clone size: once; D gene: TRBD1; V gene: TRBV2; CDR3 protein: CASSSRTGSDNEQYF; CDR3 DNA: TGTGCCAGCAGTTCACGGACAGGGTCTGACAACGAGCAGTACTTC
J gene: TRBJ1-2; clone size: once; D gene: NA; V gene: TRBV10-3; CDR3 protein: CAISEPDKANYGYTF; CDR3 DNA: TGTGCCATCAGTGAGCCTGACAAAGCTAACTATGGCTACACCTTC
J gene: TRBJ1-3; clone size: NA; D gene: NA; V gene: TRBV28; CDR3 protein: CASSLRLSGNTIYF; CDR3 DNA: TGTGCCAGCAGTTTAAGGCTTAGTGGAAACACCATATATTTT
J gene: TRBJ1-5; clone size: NA; D gene: NA; V gene: TRBV7-2; CDR3 protein: CASSLAPPGLQPQHF; CDR3 DNA: TGTGCCAGCAGCTTAGCCCCCCCAGGGCTTCAGCCCCAGCATTTT
J gene: TRBJ1-3; clone size: NA; D gene: TRBD1; V gene: TRBV7-6; CDR3 protein: CASSLLGTEAFRNTIYF; CDR3 DNA: TGTGCCAGCAGCTTATTAGGGACAGAGGCCTTTAGGAACACCATATATTTT
J gene: TRBJ2-1; clone size: NA; D gene: TRBD2; V gene: TRBV2; CDR3 protein: CASSEMGLAINEQFF; CDR3 DNA: TGTGCCAGCAGTGAGATGGGACTAGCAATCAATGAGCAGTTCTTC
J gene: TRBJ2-1; clone size: many; D gene: TRBD2; V gene: TRBV5-1; CDR3 protein: CASSLPLSQTSGIRSYNEQFF; CDR3 DNA: TGCGCCAGCAGCTTGCCTTTATCCCAAACTAGCGGGATTCGATCCTACAATGAGCAGTTCTTC
J gene: TRBJ2-3; clone size: NA; D gene: NA; V gene: TRBV28; CDR3 protein: CASSSLTTPDTQYF; CDR3 DNA: TGTGCCAGCAGTTCCCTGACCACCCCAGATACGCAGTATTTT
J gene: TRBJ2-7; clone size: NA; D gene: NA; V gene: TRBV29-1; CDR3 protein: CSVEGSSAYEQYF; CDR3 DNA: TGCAGCGTTGAAGGGTCTTCGGCCTACGAGCAGTACTTC
J gene: TRBJ2-1; clone size: few; D gene: TRBD2; V gene: TRBV18; CDR3 protein: CASSPGTSGSYNEQFF; CDR3 DNA: TGTGCCAGCTCACCCGGGACTAGCGGCTCCTACAATGAGCAGTTCTTC
J gene: TRBJ2-7; clone size: NA; D gene: TRBD1; V gene: TRBV28; CDR3 protein: CASSPPGQTFWQYF; CDR3 DNA: TGTGCCAGCAGTCCCCCGGGACAGACTTTTTGGCAGTACTTC
J gene: TRBJ2-7; clone size: once; D gene: NA; V gene: TRBV18; CDR3 protein: CASSPRSGEFYEQYF; CDR3 DNA: TGTGCCAGCTCACCACGATCGGGAGAGTTCTACGAGCAGTACTTC
J gene: TRBJ2-5; clone size: NA; D gene: NA; V gene: TRBV6-1; CDR3 protein: CASSEGVKRQETQYF; CDR3 DNA: TGTGCCAGCAGTGAAGGGGTTAAGCGCCAAGAGACCCAGTACTTC
J gene: TRBJ1-2; clone size: NA; D gene: NA; V gene: TRBV11-2; CDR3 protein: CASSLERGTGGYTF; CDR3 DNA: TGTGCCAGCAGCTTAGAGAGGGGTACGGGAGGCTACACCTTC